The TCR beta chain described here comes from a study of shared clonotypes between healthy human individuals. Per germline, CDR1 MGHRA and CDR2 YSYEKL. The V gene end was trimmed by 3 bases and the J gene end by 3 bases; junction bases not matched to a gene: 6. CDR3 size: 16 residues. The input for sorted-subset replicate PCRs was around 200 ng DNA, some 30,000 T cell genomes. The data were produced by immunoSEQ multiplex PCR, yet TCRdb's version contains in-frame clones alone and is incomplete. The table shows 2 million to 3 million clones, with approximately 92% occurring only once. As for this clone: At the DNA level, this CDR3 is encoded by other sequences in the same sample as well.

V usage is TRBV4-1 and J usage is TRBJ2-7; 12 nucleotides align to TRBD2. Material: naive CD4+ T cells sorted from blood. Subset indicated: CD45RA+ positively selected. This clonotype was obtained from a man younger than 35 in good health. The CDR3 nucleotides read TGCGCCAGCAGCCAGACCGGGACTAGCGGGTTCTACGAGCAGTACTTC. Protein sequence: CASSQTGTSGFYEQYF.